The text below deals with one T cell receptor beta chain. What it recognizes is unknown. This sample was taken from a study of cytomegalovirus exposure and HLA in healthy donors. Study-wide findings and caveats: Researchers reported from a later analysis that most CMV-associated TCR beta chains appeared HLA-restricted. Productive rates of about 90% or about 30% were seen for most TCR beta V segments in an earlier analysis. The authors later found TCR association rates varying by HLA locus, with DRB1 most and HLA-C fewest. Analysis performed later found over 15,000 TCR beta sequences associated with HLA alleles at 0.05 false discovery rate.

The PCR contained 60 Vbeta and 13 Jbeta primers. The method was immunoSEQ multiplex PCR; TCRdb's version includes in-frame clones alone and lacks a portion of them. The profile shows 150,000 to 200,000 clones, roughly 87% of them singletons. The origin of this receptor is a girl aged 10 to 17 in good health and CMV-seropositive. Sequencing was done on a sample of PBMCs.

The CDR3 coding sequence is TGTGCCAGCAGCTCGGGAGGGAGTAACTATGGCTACACCTTC. It yields the protein CASSSGGSNYGYTF. This rearrangement joins TRBV7-9 to TRBJ1-2; no clear D gene. Germline V CDR1 and CDR2: SEHNR, FQNEAQ (reference sequence). Deletions cut 4 bases from V and 1 base from J, with 10 bases between. The CDR3 is made up of 14 amino acids.